The 10 T cell receptor beta chains given below trace back to one sample, sequenced in a study of T cell responses to AZD1222 COVID-19 vaccine. Method: immunoSEQ multiplex PCR; TCRdb's copy keeps in-frame clones and lacks some. This table holds 95,000 to 150,000 clones, approximately 87% found once. The input for sequencing was peripheral blood, taken on day 0 of AZD1222 vaccination. These receptor sequences come from an adult in good health.

V and J are TRBV6-5 and TRBJ2-1; TRBD1 matches 7 bases. Germline-derived CDR1 and CDR2 are MNHEY and SVGAGI. This CDR3 spans 11 amino acids. V gave up 5 bases and J gave up 12 bases; unmatched junction bases: 4. The CDR3 sequence: CASSTGDRQFF. CDR3 sequence (DNA): TGTGCCAGCAGTACAGGGGACCGGCAGTTCTTC.

This chain links TRBV27 with TRBJ1-2; 10 bases are a match to TRBD1. V lost 5 bases and J lost 8; bases outside the gene matches: 11. This CDR3 is built from 15 residues. Germline CDR1 and CDR2: MNHEY and SMNVEV (reference sequence). In DNA form, the CDR3 reads TGTGCCAGCAGTCCTGCCGGGGACAGGGGTAGAGGCTACACCTTC. This codes for CASSPAGDRGRGYTF.

CDR3 in amino acids: CASSDQGTRSTDTQYF. CDR3 nucleotide sequence: TGTGCCAGCAGTGATCAGGGGACTAGATCCACAGATACGCAGTATTTT. The genes are TRBV6-4 and TRBJ2-3; 8 bases map to TRBD2. The CDR3 runs to 16 residues. Germline values: CDR1 MRHNA, CDR2 SNTAGT. Trimming at V came to 3 bases and at J to 2 bases, leaving 7 bases not matched to a gene.

This chain joins TRBV19 and TRBJ1-1; a weak D match, TRBD1 (6 bases). Germline V CDR1 and CDR2: LNHDA, SQIVND (reference sequence). V was trimmed by 7 bases and J by 7 bases, leaving 16 bases between them. The CDR3 is 13 amino acids. CDR3 sequence (DNA): TGTGCCAGTATTACATTCGGACAGAGTGAAGCTTTCTTT. It specifies CASITFGQSEAFF.

The chain has TRBV2 and TRBJ2-7; D is uncertain. With 6 bases removed from V and 12 bases from J, the gap between germline ends came to 9 bases. The CDR3 is made up of 9 amino acids. CDR1 is SNHLY, CDR2 FYNNEI, per germline. The CDR3 loop is CASSPPGYF. CDR3 DNA: TGTGCCAGCAGCCCCCCGGGGTACTTC.

The rearrangement joins TRBV27 to TRBJ1-5; no clear D. CDR1 MNHEY and CDR2 SMNVEV come from the germline V gene (reference sequence). CDR3 size: 13 residues. The V and J ends lost 6 bases and 1 base respectively, with 7 bases between them. The CDR3 DNA follows: TGTGCCAGCAGAAGCATGAGCAATCAGCCCCAGCATTTT. Amino acid sequence: CASRSMSNQPQHF.

This sequence joins TRBV2 and TRBJ2-3, with 12 positions matching TRBD2. This CDR3 spans 15 amino acids. Trimming took 4 bases from V and 4 from J; bases not matched to a gene: 3. Per germline, CDR1 SNHLY and CDR2 FYNNEI. The CDR3 here is CASSGTSGAPDTQYF. In DNA form, the CDR3 reads TGTGCCAGCAGTGGGACTAGCGGGGCCCCAGATACGCAGTATTTT.

The rearrangement joins TRBV12-3 or TRBV12-4 to TRBJ1-1; D gene ambiguous. The CDR3 length is 13 residues. V lost 2 bases and J 0 bases, leaving 4 bases between the germline ends. CDR3 bases: TGTGCCAGCAGTTTAAAGGTGAACACTGAAGCTTTCTTT. It yields the protein CASSLKVNTEAFF.

The chain recombines TRBV7-9 with TRBJ1-5; TRBD1 is a possible D gene (5 bases). The length of the CDR3 is 13 residues. V lost 4 bases and J lost 5, with 9 bases in between. Germline CDR1 and CDR2: SEHNR and FQNEAQ (reference sequence). The CDR3 DNA is TGTGCCAGCAGCTCCGCGGGGGATCAGCCCCAGCATTTT. Its protein product is CASSSAGDQPQHF. The full variable domain, rest sourced from reference TRBV7-9 and TRBJ1-5, is DTGVSQNPRHKITKRGQNVTFRCDPISEHNRLYWYRQTLGQGPEFLTYFQNEAQLEKSRLLSDRFSAERPKGSFSTLEIQRTEQGDSAMYLCASSSAGDQPQHFGDGTRLSIL.

DNA of the CDR3: TGTGCCAGCAGCTTAGGGGCAGGAGTGAGCGGCTACACCTTC. Residues: CASSLGAGVSGYTF. The rearrangement uses TRBV7-9 and TRBJ1-2; no firm D call. Trimming left V 1 base short and J 8 bases short, with 14 bases between. Germline CDR1 reads SEHNR; CDR2 reads FQNEAQ (reference sequence). The CDR3 extends over 14 amino acids.